Listed below are T cell receptor beta chains from one sample, sequenced in a study of technical replicates of blood from a few donors. The table came from immunoSEQ multiplex PCR; TCRdb's copy has only in-frame clones and leaves some out. The sample carries about 83,000 clones, just over 90% recorded once. Sequencing was done on a sample of T cells isolated from PBMCs. Every receptor here comes from a human donor in good health. CDR3s include the opening cysteine and the closing phenylalanine or tryptophan. D genes are given only for firm matches. Only some rows state a clone size, as once, few, many or a class for expanded clones.

j_call clone_size d_call v_call cdr3_nt cdr3_aa
TRBJ1-6 . . TRBV25-1 TGTGCCAGCAGTTTAGGGGGTTCACCCCTCCACTTT CASSLGGSPLHF
TRBJ2-1 . . TRBV14 TGTGCCAGCAGCCGCGGAGCCTACAATGAGCAGTTCTTC CASSRGAYNEQFF
TRBJ1-3 . . TRBV4-1 TGCGCCAGCAGTACAGGACAAGGTCCTAACACCATATATTTT CASSTGQGPNTIYF
TRBJ2-1 . . TRBV6-1 TGTGCCAGCAGTGAGCAACCCGTCCAGAATGAGCAGTTCTTC CASSEQPVQNEQFF
TRBJ2-7 . . TRBV19 TGTGCCAGTAGGAGGTCGGGGTCCCAAGAGCAGTACTTC CASRRSGSQEQYF
TRBJ1-5 . TRBD1 TRBV2 TGTGCCAGCAGTGAGACAGGGCAAAACCTTCAGCATTTT CASSETGQNLQHF
TRBJ1-4 . . TRBV27 TGTGCCAGCAGTTATACAGGAAGGGTAAATGAAAAACTGTTTTTT CASSYTGRVNEKLFF
TRBJ1-2 . TRBD1 TRBV19 TGTGCCAGTAGTAGAGACAGGGCCAGTAACTATGGCTACACCTTC CASSRDRASNYGYTF
TRBJ1-2 . . TRBV2 TGTGCCAGCAGCCAGGACCGGGGGGGTGGTGGCTACACCTTC CASSQDRGGGGYTF
TRBJ1-2 . TRBD1 TRBV19 TGTGCCAGTAGGCGGGACAGGATAAGCTATGGCTACACCTTC CASRRDRISYGYTF
TRBJ2-7 once TRBD1 TRBV7-6 TGTGCCAGCAGCTTACTGAGTCAGGGGGCAGTCTACGAGCAGTACTTC CASSLLSQGAVYEQYF
TRBJ2-7 . . TRBV7-9 TGTGCCAGCAGCTTAGTAGGGGGTGGCGAGCAGTACTTC CASSLVGGGEQYF
TRBJ2-5 . . TRBV11-3 TGTGCCAGCAGCTTATTTGGGGAGGAGACCCAGTACTTC CASSLFGEETQYF
TRBJ2-7 . . TRBV28 TGTGCCAGCACTAGATTCAGGGGTGACGAGCAGTACTTC CASTRFRGDEQYF
TRBJ2-7 . TRBD1 TRBV7-9 TGTGCCAGCAGCTTCCGTAGAGGACAGGCGAGATCCTACGAGCAGTACTTC CASSFRRGQARSYEQYF
TRBJ2-1 once . TRBV11-1 TGTGCCAGCAGCTTGACAGAGAACTACAATGAGCAGTTCTTC CASSLTENYNEQFF
TRBJ1-5 . . TRBV28 TGTGCCAGCAGTTTCGGGAACCGAGATCAGCCCCAGCATTTT CASSFGNRDQPQHF
TRBJ2-5 . TRBD1 TRBV5-1 TGCGCCAGCTATCGCGGACAGGGGACCCGACAAGAGACCCAGTACTTC CASYRGQGTRQETQYF
TRBJ2-1 . . TRBV2 TGTGCCACGACTACACCGGGGAAACGGGTCCATGAGCAGTTCTTC CATTTPGKRVHEQFF
TRBJ2-1 . TRBD2 TRBV9 TGTGCCAGCAGCGTAGCTACCGGGACTAGCGGCAATGAGCAGTTCTTC CASSVATGTSGNEQFF
TRBJ2-7 . TRBD1 TRBV29-1 TGCAGCGTTTGCCAGACCGGGACAGGGGACTACGAGCAGTACTTC CSVCQTGTGDYEQYF
TRBJ2-7 once TRBD2 TRBV10-1 TGCGCCAGCAGTGAGTCGGGGAGGGACGAGCAGTACTTC CASSESGRDEQYF
TRBJ2-3 once TRBD2 TRBV7-9 TGTGCCAGCAGCCCCCCAACCGGACTAGGCCCAGATACGCAGTATTTT CASSPPTGLGPDTQYF
TRBJ2-1 . . TRBV4-1 TGCGCCAGCAGCGTACCGGGACTCCCAATCTACAATGAGCAGTTCTTC CASSVPGLPIYNEQFF
TRBJ1-3 . . TRBV6-5 TGTGCCAGCAGTCCAGGGTTACCCGGAAACACCATATATTTT CASSPGLPGNTIYF
TRBJ2-3 . . TRBV5-4 TGTGCCAGCAGCTTGGCCGACGGGTGGGGCGCACCAGATACGCAGTATTTT CASSLADGWGAPDTQYF
TRBJ1-5 . . TRBV6-1 TGTGCCAGCGACATAGATGGTTATAGCAATCAGCCCCAGCATTTT CASDIDGYSNQPQHF
TRBJ2-1 . TRBD2 TRBV6-5 TGTGCCAGTTATAGCGGGGGGTTCTACAATGAGCAGTTCTTC CASYSGGFYNEQFF
TRBJ1-1 . TRBD1 TRBV5-1 TGCGCCAGCAGCCACCAAGGACAGGGGTGGAACACTGAAGCTTTCTTT CASSHQGQGWNTEAFF
TRBJ2-7 . . TRBV27 TGTGCCAGCAGTTTAAGGCCATTTACGGGGGAGGCGGGGGCTAAGTTTAAGGCCGAGCAGTACTTC CASSLRPFTGEAGAKFKAEQYF
TRBJ2-7 once . TRBV7-2 TGTGCCAGCAGCTTAGAACAGGGTGGGTACCACGAGCAGTACTTC CASSLEQGGYHEQYF
TRBJ2-1 . TRBD2 TRBV9 TGTGCCAGCAGCGGGGGACTAGCGGGTTACAATGAGCAGTTCTTC CASSGGLAGYNEQFF
TRBJ1-2 . TRBD1 TRBV7-9 TGTGCCAGCAGCTTAGCGGCAGGGGGCGCGGATGGCTACACCTTC CASSLAAGGADGYTF
TRBJ2-2 . TRBD2 TRBV4-1 TGCGCCAGCAGCCGTATACCGGGACTAGCGGGGGGGAGCACCGGGGAGCTGTTTTTT CASSRIPGLAGGSTGELFF
TRBJ2-3 . TRBD2 TRBV15 TGTGCCACCAGCCTTAAAGGGGGCGGGGGGGCATTTCCAGATACGCAGTATTTT CATSLKGGGGAFPDTQYF
TRBJ2-1 . . TRBV6-5 TGTGCCAGCAGTTTGGACAGCTACAATGAGCAGTTCTTC CASSLDSYNEQFF
TRBJ2-3 . TRBD2 TRBV5-4 TGTGCCAGCAGCGCAGGACTAGCGGGGAGCACAGATACGCAGTATTTT CASSAGLAGSTDTQYF